This T cell receptor beta chain was sequenced during a study of molecular identifiers for immune sequencing clone quantification. Study context: In replicates, RNA from about 20,000 or 100,000 naive CD8 cells was split five ways, four sequenced.

TCRdb independently ran MiXCR on the PCR reads; one entry per CDR3 protein. The top ten clones hold about 0.81% of a sample with some 680,000 distinct CDR3 sequences, roughly 25% of them seen once. The V gene's germline CDR1 is LGHNA and CDR2 YSLEER. CDR3 length equals 15 residues. As regards this clonotype: The junction and the germline gene differ at one end; a read error may be behind it.

Sequencing was carried out using naive CD8+ T cells from blood, with Jurkat cell RNA spiked in. Subset described: FACS-sorted CD8+CD4-CCR7+CD45RA+ naive T cells. This sequence joins TRBV4-3 and TRBJ2-7, with D uncertain. The source of this sequence is a human donor in good health. Some libraries in this study had Jurkat cell RNA spiked in. The CDR3: CARSQEQVGSYEQYF. Here the CDR3 DNA reads TGCGCCCGCAGCCAAGAGCAGGTCGGCTCCTACGAGCAGTACTTC.